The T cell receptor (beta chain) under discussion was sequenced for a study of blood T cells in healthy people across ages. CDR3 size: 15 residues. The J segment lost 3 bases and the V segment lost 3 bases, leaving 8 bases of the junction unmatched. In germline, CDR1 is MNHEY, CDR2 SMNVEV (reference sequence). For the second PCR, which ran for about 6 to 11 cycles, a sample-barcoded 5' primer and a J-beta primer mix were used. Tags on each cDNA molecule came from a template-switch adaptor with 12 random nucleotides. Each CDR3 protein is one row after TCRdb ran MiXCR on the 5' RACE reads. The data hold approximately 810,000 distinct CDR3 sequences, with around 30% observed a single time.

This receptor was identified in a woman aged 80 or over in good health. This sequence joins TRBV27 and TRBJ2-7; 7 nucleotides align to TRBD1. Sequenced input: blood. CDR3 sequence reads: CASSLSRQGSYEQYF. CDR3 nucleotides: TGTGCCAGCAGTTTGTCGCGACAGGGTAGCTACGAGCAGTACTTC.